This T cell receptor beta chain was captured by sequencing in a study of blood T cell repertoires in COVID-19. At the level of the study: Italy, Spain and the United States were the sources of the convalescent and acute COVID-19 samples. Sample material is recorded as cDNA or gDNA derived from T cells, B-cell-depleted T cells, or PBMCs.

The repertoire was sequenced with immunoSEQ multiplex PCR; TCRdb's copy has only in-frame clones and lacks some. The sample has fewer than 250,000 clones; 75% to 85% are singletons. The CDR3 is 14 amino acids. Looked up from germline, CDR1 is MNHNS and CDR2 is SASEGT. Trimming took 5 bases from V and 0 from J, leaving 8 bases between them. V usage is TRBV6-1 and J usage is TRBJ1-3; perhaps TRBD1 as D (5 bases). The sequencing input was peripheral blood. The receptor was isolated from a woman aged 70-85 years with acute or convalescent COVID-19. The CDR3 nucleotides are TGTGCCAGCAGTCCAGGGTTCTCTGGAAACACCATATATTTT. Translated, it gives CASSPGFSGNTIYF.